Below are 28 T cell receptor beta chains sequenced from a single sample in a study of CD8+ T cells in alopecia areata. Sample treatment: oral pan-JAK inhibitor, 5-10 mg twice daily. Investigators isolated RNA and reverse transcribed it into cDNA to act as the sequencing template. Profiled with immunoSEQ multiplex PCR; TCRdb holds only in-frame clones, not every one. The sample contains 160,000 or so clones, under 70% of which appear only once. The material was CD4+ T cells sorted from blood, obtained at week 4, from a patient treated with tofacitinib. The source is a human donor with alopecia areata.

This chain joins TRBV6-5 and TRBJ2-7; D possibly uses TRBD1 or TRBD2 (5 bases each). Trimming pared 11 bases from V and 2 bases from J, leaving 16 bases between. The CDR3 runs 13 residues. Per the germline V gene, CDR1 is MNHEY and CDR2 is SVGAGI. The CDR3 reads CAARDLGTYEQYF. Here the CDR3 DNA reads TGTGCCGCCCGGGACCTCGGGACCTACGAGCAGTACTTC.

This chain links TRBV29-1 with TRBJ2-7; a weak D match, TRBD2 (5 bases). The germline V gene has CDR1 SQVTM and CDR2 ANQGSEA. The CDR3 is 13 residues long. The V end lost 3 bases, the J end lost 3 bases, and 12 bases lay between the germline ends. Written as DNA, the CDR3 is TGCAGCGTTGAGCCTCAAGGAGGCTACGAGCAGTACTTC. It yields the protein CSVEPQGGYEQYF.

This chain links TRBV19 with TRBJ1-1; the D gene is possibly TRBD1 (5 bases). CDR3 length: 13 residues. The V end was cut by 7 bases, the J end by 1 base, with 10 bases between. The germline V gene encodes CDR1 LNHDA and CDR2 SQIVND (reference sequence). The CDR3 spells CASKKTENTEAFF. Here the CDR3 DNA reads TGTGCCAGTAAAAAGACAGAGAACACTGAAGCTTTCTTT.

The chain couples TRBV29-1 to TRBJ2-1, with D unclear. The V end was cut by 4 bases, the J end by 6 bases, with 7 bases between. The CDR3 is 11 amino acids. CDR1 is SQVTM, CDR2 ANQGSEA, per germline. CDR3 nucleotides: TGCAGCGTTGTTGGCCGCAATGAGCAGTTCTTC. This translates into CSVVGRNEQFF.

The chain carries TRBV4-2 and TRBJ1-5; 7 bases are shared with TRBD1. With V trimmed by 1 base and J by 8 bases, 11 bases remained unmatched. CDR3 length: 16 residues. Germline assignment: CDR1 LGHNA and CDR2 YNFKEQ. CDR3 loop: CASSQVESRQGEPQHF. The CDR3 DNA follows: TGTGCCAGCAGCCAAGTAGAAAGCAGACAGGGAGAGCCCCAGCATTTT.

This clone has just one count. The chain couples TRBV5-1 to TRBJ1-4; 7 nucleotides agree with TRBD1. Germline V CDR1 and CDR2: SGHRS, YFSETQ. V was pared by 7 bases and J by 4 bases, with 7 bases of the junction left unmatched. The CDR3 spans 14 residues. The CDR3 DNA sequence: TGCGCCAGCCGATTCGGGGACAGTAATGAAAAACTGTTTTTT. It yields the protein CASRFGDSNEKLFF.

The table lists this clone with a few counts. V usage is TRBV29-1 and J usage is TRBJ1-1; a possible D gene is TRBD1 (5 bases). The CDR3 length is 10 residues. The germline V gene encodes CDR1 SQVTM and CDR2 ANQGSEA. V lost 5 bases and J 9 bases, leaving 10 bases between the germline ends. In nucleotides, the CDR3 is TGCAGCGTTAGGGGCAGGCAAGCTTTCTTT. This translates into CSVRGRQAFF.

In nucleotides, the CDR3 is TGCAGCGTTGACACGTCGGGAAGCACAGATACGCAGTATTTT. It yields the protein CSVDTSGSTDTQYF. The chain joins TRBV29-1 to TRBJ2-3, with D possibly being TRBD2 (5 bases). The V end lost 3 bases, the J end lost 0 bases, and 10 bases lay between the germline ends. The CDR3 contains 14 residues. Per the germline V gene, CDR1 is SQVTM and CDR2 is ANQGSEA.

V and J are TRBV4-3 and TRBJ1-2, with D unclear. Deletions cut 4 bases from V and 1 base from J, with 16 bases between. Per the germline V gene, CDR1 is LGHNA and CDR2 is YSLEER. The CDR3 contains 16 residues. The CDR3 DNA reads as TGCGCCAGCAGCCCCACCTCGGGAGGAGGTAACTATGGCTACACCTTC. Protein sequence: CASSPTSGGGNYGYTF.

Only one count was recorded for this clone. This rearrangement joins TRBV27 to TRBJ2-1, with D tentatively TRBD1 or TRBD2 (6 bases each). V was cut by 3 bases and J by 2 bases, with 14 bases left in between. Germline CDR1 and CDR2: MNHEY and SMNVEV (reference sequence). This CDR3 is built from 16 residues. The CDR3 loop reads CASSFDRRGPYNEQFF. CDR3 nucleotide sequence: TGTGCCAGCAGTTTTGATCGCCGGGGGCCCTACAATGAGCAGTTCTTC.

This chain links TRBV5-1 with TRBJ2-7; the match to TRBD2 covers 12 bases. V shed 4 bases, J shed 9 bases, and the junction held 11 bases outside the gene matches. Germline V lookup: CDR1 SGHRS, CDR2 YFSETQ. The CDR3 runs to 15 residues. The CDR3 here is CASSPTSGGPRGQYF. CDR3 in DNA: TGCGCCAGCAGCCCGACTAGCGGGGGACCGCGGGGGCAGTACTTC.

The chain employs TRBV29-1 and TRBJ1-2, with D perhaps matching TRBD1 (6 bases). This CDR3 spans 13 amino acids. Trimming left V 6 bases short and J 4 bases short, with 15 bases between. Germline V gene sequence: CDR1 SQVTM, CDR2 ANQGSEA. The CDR3 DNA reads TGCAGCGTCAATAAGGGGGGGATCTATGGCTACACCTTC. This codes for CSVNKGGIYGYTF. Drawing the rest from reference TRBV29-1 and TRBJ1-2, the complete variable domain is SAVISQKPSRDICQRGTSLTIQCQVDSQVTMMFWYRQQPGQSLTLIATANQGSEATYESGFVIDKFPISRPNLTFSTLTVSNMSPEDSSIYLCSVNKGGIYGYTFGSGTRLTVV.

V and J are TRBV2 and TRBJ2-7; D is possibly TRBD1 or TRBD2 (5 bases each). The CDR3 is 15 residues long. Trimming took 6 bases from V and 1 from J, leaving 16 bases between them. Germline CDR1 reads SNHLY; CDR2 reads FYNNEI. In DNA form, the CDR3 reads TGTGCCAGCAGCCGGGGCGTCAGTGGGTCCTACGAGCAGTACTTC. Protein product: CASSRGVSGSYEQYF.

This sequence joins TRBV6-5 and TRBJ2-1; D is undetermined. Trimming left V 0 bases short and J 11 bases short, with 5 bases between. The CDR3 covers 11 residues. The germline gives CDR1 MNHEY, CDR2 SVGAGI. The CDR3 spells CASSYSGKQFF. DNA of the CDR3: TGTGCCAGCAGTTACTCAGGGAAGCAGTTCTTC.

The chain has TRBV5-1 and TRBJ2-6; the D is unclear. This CDR3 spans 15 amino acids. Germline V gene lookup returns CDR1 SGHRS and CDR2 YFSETQ. V was pared by 0 bases and J by 2 bases, with 6 bases between. The CDR3 nucleotides are TGCGCCAGCAGCTTGGTGGCGACTGGGGCCAACGTCCTGACTTTC. Its protein product is CASSLVATGANVLTF. Combining the CDR3 with reference TRBV5-1 and TRBJ2-6 gives the whole variable domain KAGVTQTPRYLIKTRGQQVTLSCSPISGHRSVSWYQQTPGQGLQFLFEYFSETQRNKGNFPGRFSGRQFSNSRSEMNVSTLELGDSALYLCASSLVATGANVLTFGAGSRLTVL.

CDR3 sequence: CASSVVGGRNTEAFF. The DNA of the CDR3 is TGTGCCAGCAGCGTAGTAGGGGGGAGGAACACTGAAGCTTTCTTT. This chain links TRBV9 with TRBJ1-1, with a possible D match to TRBD1 (6 bases). V was clipped by 0 bases and J by 1 base, with 10 bases between them. The CDR3 is made up of 15 amino acids. Germline V gene data show CDR1 as SGDLS and CDR2 as YYNGEE.

This clone was seen a single time. One junction end disagrees with the germline gene, perhaps due to a read error. This chain joins TRBV15 and TRBJ1-4; D not resolved. The CDR3 covers 13 residues. CDR1 and CDR2 (germline): LNHNV, YYDKDF (reference sequence). The CDR3 region is CATSRGTNEKLFF. The CDR3 bases are TGTGCCACCAGTAGAGGGACTAATGAAAAACTGTTTTTT.

The V call is TRBV29-1, the J call TRBJ2-1; D unresolved. Trimming pared 2 bases from V and 15 bases from J, leaving 14 bases between. The germline V gene encodes CDR1 SQVTM and CDR2 ANQGSEA. This CDR3 contains 11 residues. The CDR3 region is CSVERAESRFF. CDR3 sequence (DNA): TGCAGCGTTGAAAGGGCCGAAAGTCGGTTCTTC.

This chain connects TRBV29-1 to TRBJ2-5; the D gene is possibly TRBD1 (5 bases). Looked up from germline, CDR1 is SQVTM and CDR2 is ANQGSEA. V shed 5 bases and J shed 1 base, with 8 bases lying between them. The CDR3 loop spans 12 amino acids. CDR3 protein: CSVTRVQETQYF. CDR3 nucleotides: TGCAGCGTTACCAGGGTCCAAGAGACCCAGTACTTC. The whole variable domain, remainder taken from reference TRBV29-1 and TRBJ2-5, is SAVISQKPSRDICQRGTSLTIQCQVDSQVTMMFWYRQQPGQSLTLIATANQGSEATYESGFVIDKFPISRPNLTFSTLTVSNMSPEDSSIYLCSVTRVQETQYFGPGTRLLVL.

This CDR3 reads CASSLGGSNEQFF. The CDR3 DNA is TGTGCCAGCAGCTTAGGGGGGTCCAATGAGCAGTTCTTC. J is TRBJ2-1 and V is TRBV7-3; maybe TRBD2 (6 bases). CDR1 and CDR2 from the germline V gene are SGHTA and FQGTGA. The V gene lost 2 bases and the J gene lost 6 bases, with 8 bases spanning the gap. The CDR3 has 13 amino acids.

The rearrangement uses TRBV29-1 and TRBJ2-5, with TRBD1 matching 12 bases. CDR1 is SQVTM and CDR2 is ANQGSEA in the germline V gene. V was pared by 8 bases and J by 5 bases, with 6 bases of the junction left unmatched. CDR3 length: 13 amino acids. DNA for the CDR3: TGCAGCTTCGGGACAGGGGGCAGGGAGACCCAGTACTTC. It encodes CSFGTGGRETQYF.

The CDR3 region is CSVVSTEAFF. In DNA form, the CDR3 reads TGCAGCGTAGTCTCCACTGAAGCTTTCTTT. The gene calls are TRBV29-1 and TRBJ1-1; no definite D call. From germline, CDR1 is SQVTM and CDR2 ANQGSEA. The CDR3 runs to 10 residues. Trimming pared 6 bases from V and 4 bases from J, leaving 6 bases between.

The V gene is TRBV4-3, the J gene TRBJ2-1; weak D call: TRBD2 (6 bases). The CDR3 has 16 residues. Germline V lookup: CDR1 LGHNA, CDR2 YSLEER. The ends were cut back, 1 base at V and 7 bases at J, with 17 bases in the middle. The CDR3 reads CASSQGYGGTSNEQFF. The DNA for the CDR3 is TGCGCCAGCAGCCAAGGATACGGGGGTACTTCAAATGAGCAGTTCTTC.

This chain uses TRBV30 with TRBJ1-6, with unresolved D. CDR3 length: 14 residues. The V end lost 3 bases, the J end lost 7 bases, and 13 bases lay between the germline ends. Germline V gene sequence: CDR1 GTSNPN, CDR2 SVGIG (reference sequence). The CDR3 region has the DNA TGTGCCTGGAGGGAGGGAGTAGGGAATTCACCCCTCCACTTT. Its translation: CAWREGVGNSPLHF.

This chain connects TRBV30 to TRBJ2-4; a possible D gene is TRBD2 (7 bases). The CDR3 has 13 amino acids. V gave up 0 bases and J gave up 8 bases, with 11 bases separating them. Germline CDR1 reads GTSNPN; CDR2 reads SVGIG (reference sequence). CDR3 residues: CAWSVTGGHIQYF. CDR3 nucleotides: TGTGCCTGGAGTGTAACCGGGGGGCACATTCAGTACTTC.

This chain connects TRBV30 to TRBJ2-5; D uncertain. This CDR3 contains 12 residues. Germline V gene data show CDR1 as GTSNPN and CDR2 as SVGIG (reference sequence). V was trimmed by 1 base and J by 5 bases, leaving 8 bases between them. The CDR3 DNA follows: TGTGCCTGGAGTGAGATGGGTGAGACCCAGTACTTC. Translation: CAWSEMGETQYF.

The rearrangement joins TRBV2 to TRBJ2-1, with a tentative D call TRBD2 (5 bases). The CDR3 contains 13 residues. V lost 1 base to trimming and J lost 12 bases, with 13 bases between them. The germline CDR1 and CDR2 sequences are SNHLY and FYNNEI. The CDR3 here is CASSEELWRAQFF. In nucleotides, the CDR3 is TGTGCCAGCAGTGAAGAACTTTGGCGGGCGCAGTTCTTC.

This clone appeared a few times. The chain links TRBV30 to TRBJ1-1; D gene unclear. This CDR3 region has 15 residues. Germline values: CDR1 GTSNPN, CDR2 SVGIG (reference sequence). V was shortened by 3 bases and J by 0 bases, with 14 bases between the two germline ends. The CDR3: CAWSLRRHLNTEAFF. The CDR3 DNA follows: TGTGCCTGGAGCCTTAGGCGGCACCTGAACACTGAAGCTTTCTTT. Complete variable domain (other parts from reference TRBV30 and TRBJ1-1): SQTIHQWPATLVQPVGSPLSLECTVEGTSNPNLYWYRQAAGRGLQLLFYSVGIGQISSEVPQNLSASRPQDRQFILSSKKLLLSDSGFYLCAWSLRRHLNTEAFFGQGTRLTVV.